Below, 14 T cell receptor beta chains from the same sample are listed, as sequenced in a study of ipilimumab plus nivolumab after autologous stem cell transplantation (dated by TCRdb to the early 2020s). Libraries were built with the immunoSEQ multiplex PCR assay. In TCRdb, the immuneACCESS table is reduced to in-frame sequences with V and J assigned. These tables do not hold every clone; where another copy was compared, an unresolved V gene accounts for under half, and the others remain unexplained. The sample yields 15,000 to 20,000 clones; approximately 80% were counted once. About 23% of the sample lies in the top ten. The specimen was PBMCs, collected in a trial of ipilimumab plus nivolumab as post-transplant consolidation. Every receptor here comes from a male donor with diffuse large B-cell lymphoma.

The gene calls are TRBV9 and TRBJ2-1; tentatively, D is TRBD1 or TRBD2 (6 bases each). This CDR3 contains 16 residues. V was cut by 0 bases and J by 5 bases, with 15 bases left in between. CDR1 and CDR2 (germline): SGDLS, YYNGEE. In DNA, the CDR3 is TGTGCCAGCAGCGTAGGTTTCGGGGGCCGGAACAATGAGCAGTTCTTC. The encoded protein is CASSVGFGGRNNEQFF.

The chain recombines TRBV4-2 with TRBJ1-5; D not resolved. The CDR3 is 12 residues long. Germline V CDR1 and CDR2: LGHNA, YNFKEQ. Trimming left V 1 base short and J 11 bases short, with 9 bases between. CDR3 loop: CASSQVPGTQHF. The CDR3 bases are TGTGCCAGCAGCCAAGTACCGGGGACCCAGCATTTT.

The chain joins TRBV19 to TRBJ2-1; a possible D gene is TRBD2 (6 bases). Germline CDR1 LNHDA, CDR2 SQIVND (reference sequence). There are 15 residues in the CDR3. Trimming left V 6 bases short and J 2 bases short, with 14 bases between. The CDR3 sequence: CASSPGVRAYNEQFF. In DNA form, the CDR3 reads TGTGCCAGTAGCCCGGGAGTAAGGGCCTACAATGAGCAGTTCTTC.

V usage is TRBV4-1 and J usage is TRBJ2-5, with D perhaps matching TRBD1 or TRBD2 (6 bases each). The germline CDR1 and CDR2 sequences are MGHRA and YSYEKL. The CDR3 length is 15 residues. The V gene lost 0 bases and the J gene lost 6 bases, with 14 bases spanning the gap. The CDR3 nucleotides read TGCGCCAGCAGCCAAGAAGGTGGGGGGCTAAAGACCCAGTACTTC. It encodes CASSQEGGGLKTQYF.

The chain employs TRBV5-4 and TRBJ2-3, with unresolved D. Germline values: CDR1 SGHNT, CDR2 YYREEE (reference sequence). The V and J ends lost 9 bases and 2 bases respectively, with 13 bases between them. CDR3 length equals 13 residues. This CDR3 is CATRSAFTDTQYF. CDR3 DNA sequence: TGTGCCACCAGATCGGCGTTCACAGATACGCAGTATTTT. The variable domain in full, completed from reference TRBV5-4 and TRBJ2-3, reads ETGVTQSPTHLIKTRGQQVTLRCSSQSGHNTVSWYQQALGQGPQFIFQYYREEENGRGNFPPRFSGLQFPNYSSELNVNALELDDSALYLCATRSAFTDTQYFGPGTRLTVL.

The V and J genes are TRBV2 and TRBJ2-7; no definite D call. The CDR3 consists of 13 residues. The V end lost 6 bases, the J end lost 1 base, and 10 bases lay between the germline ends. Germline V gene lookup returns CDR1 SNHLY and CDR2 FYNNEI. The DNA of the CDR3 is TGTGCCAGCAGACCCCCCCAGTCCTACGAGCAGTACTTC. This gives the protein CASRPPQSYEQYF.

The CDR3 DNA sequence: TGTGCCATCGCCCGAGTCACGGACTATGGCTACACCTTC. It encodes CAIARVTDYGYTF. This chain uses TRBV10-3 with TRBJ1-2; D ambiguous. This CDR3 is built from 13 residues. Trimming took 8 bases from V and 3 from J, leaving 13 bases between them. Germline CDR1 and CDR2: ENHRY and SYGVKD.

The V and J genes are TRBV4-3 and TRBJ1-1; TRBD1 agrees at 7 bases. Germline values: CDR1 LGHNA, CDR2 YSLEER. V gave up 3 bases and J gave up 3 bases; unmatched junction bases: 4. The CDR3 spans 14 residues. CDR3 coding DNA: TGCGCCAGCAGCCAGGAGACAGGGTACACTGAAGCTTTCTTT. Protein sequence: CASSQETGYTEAFF.

The chain combines TRBV4-1 with TRBJ2-7, with 8 bases identical to TRBD1. CDR1 and CDR2 (germline): MGHRA, YSYEKL. This CDR3 spans 15 amino acids. With 2 bases clipped from V and 2 bases from J, the junction kept 5 bases outside the gene matches. The CDR3 bases are TGCGCCAGCAGCCAACATAGACAGGGGACCTACGAGCAGTACTTC. Its translation is CASSQHRQGTYEQYF.

This clone was counted only a few times. V usage is TRBV30 and J usage is TRBJ1-5; the D gene is possibly TRBD1 (5 bases). Between the trimmed V and J ends, which lost 0 bases and 0 bases, there was a span of 9 bases. Germline lookup yields CDR1 GTSNPN and CDR2 SVGIG (reference sequence). The CDR3 extends over 15 amino acids. Written as DNA, the CDR3 is TGTGCCTGGAGTGTACGTGGGGCTAGCAATCAGCCCCAGCATTTT. Translation: CAWSVRGASNQPQHF.

This clone was picked up one time. J is TRBJ1-2 and V is TRBV2; TRBD1 agrees at 9 bases. This CDR3 is built from 13 residues. Germline V lookup: CDR1 SNHLY, CDR2 FYNNEI. Trimming removed 4 bases from V and 4 bases from J; junction bases left unmatched: 1. The CDR3: CASSGDRVYGYTF. In nucleotides, the CDR3 is TGTGCCAGCAGTGGGGACAGGGTCTATGGCTACACCTTC.

The gene calls are TRBV7-9 and TRBJ2-1; tentatively, D is TRBD1 (5 bases). Trimming took off 6 bases at V and 4 bases at J, with 10 bases between the two ends. Per germline, CDR1 SEHNR and CDR2 FQNEAQ (reference sequence). The CDR3 totals 13 residues. In DNA, the CDR3 is TGTGCCAGCAGTTTCAGACAGTACAATGAGCAGTTCTTC. It encodes CASSFRQYNEQFF.

The V and J genes are TRBV29-1 and TRBJ2-5; D is perhaps TRBD1 (6 bases). The CDR3 totals 13 residues. The V gene's germline CDR1 is SQVTM and CDR2 ANQGSEA. V was clipped by 1 base and J by 4 bases, with 10 bases between them. This chain's CDR3 is CSVEAGRGETQYF. In nucleotides, the CDR3 is TGCAGCGTTGAAGCAGGCAGGGGAGAGACCCAGTACTTC.

This sequence joins TRBV7-9 and TRBJ1-4, with D perhaps matching TRBD1 (5 bases). The V end was cut by 0 bases, the J end by 7 bases, with 9 bases between. CDR1 SEHNR and CDR2 FQNEAQ come from the germline V gene (reference sequence). The length of the CDR3 is 14 residues. The CDR3 spells CASSLAGGSEKLFF. The CDR3 nucleotides are TGTGCCAGCAGCTTAGCCGGGGGGAGTGAAAAACTGTTTTTT.